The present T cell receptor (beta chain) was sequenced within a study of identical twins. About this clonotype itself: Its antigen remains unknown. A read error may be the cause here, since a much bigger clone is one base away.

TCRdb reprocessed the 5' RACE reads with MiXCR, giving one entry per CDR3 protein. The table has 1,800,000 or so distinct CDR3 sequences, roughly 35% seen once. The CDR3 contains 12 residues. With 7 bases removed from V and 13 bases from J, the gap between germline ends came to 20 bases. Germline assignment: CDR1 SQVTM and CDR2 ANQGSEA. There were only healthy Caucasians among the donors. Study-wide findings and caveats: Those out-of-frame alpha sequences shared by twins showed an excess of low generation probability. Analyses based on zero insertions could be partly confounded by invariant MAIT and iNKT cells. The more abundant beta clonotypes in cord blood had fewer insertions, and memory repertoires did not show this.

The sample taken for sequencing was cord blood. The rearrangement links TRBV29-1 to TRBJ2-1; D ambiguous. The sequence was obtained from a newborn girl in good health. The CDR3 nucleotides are TGCAGCGCCCTCTTCTCCCTGGAGACCCAGTTCTTC. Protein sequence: CSALFSLETQFF.